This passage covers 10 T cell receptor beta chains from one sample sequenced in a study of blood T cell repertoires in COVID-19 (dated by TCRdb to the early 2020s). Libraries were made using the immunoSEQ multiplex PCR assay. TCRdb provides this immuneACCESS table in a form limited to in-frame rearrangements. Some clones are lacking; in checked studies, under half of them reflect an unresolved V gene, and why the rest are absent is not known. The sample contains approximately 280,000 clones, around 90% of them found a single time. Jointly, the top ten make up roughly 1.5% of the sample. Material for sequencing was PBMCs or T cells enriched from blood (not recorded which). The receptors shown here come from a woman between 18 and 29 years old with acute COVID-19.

CDR3 sequence (DNA): TGTGCCAGCTCGTCCAGCGGGGGGGGCTACAATGAGCAGTTCTTC. This encodes CASSSSGGGYNEQFF. The chain recombines TRBV2 with TRBJ2-1; 10 bases map to TRBD2. The CDR3 covers 15 residues. V trimming: 8 bases; J trimming: 3 bases; junction bases outside the gene matches: 7. CDR1 is SNHLY and CDR2 is FYNNEI in the germline V gene. Combining the CDR3 with reference TRBV2 and TRBJ2-1 gives the whole variable domain EPEVTQTPSHQVTQMGQEVILRCVPISNHLYFYWYRQILGQKVEFLVSFYNNEISEKSEIFDDQFSVERPDGSNFTLKIRSTKLEDSAMYFCASSSSGGGYNEQFFGPGTRLTVL.

The chain's CDR3 is CASSLGPGDSGNTIYF. The CDR3 nucleotides are TGTGCCAGCAGTTTAGGGCCAGGGGACTCTGGAAACACCATATATTTT. The chain couples TRBV27 to TRBJ1-3, with D perhaps matching TRBD1 (6 bases). CDR3 size: 16 residues. V dropped 2 bases and J dropped 0 bases, with 11 bases sitting between them. Germline-derived CDR1 and CDR2 are MNHEY and SMNVEV (reference sequence).

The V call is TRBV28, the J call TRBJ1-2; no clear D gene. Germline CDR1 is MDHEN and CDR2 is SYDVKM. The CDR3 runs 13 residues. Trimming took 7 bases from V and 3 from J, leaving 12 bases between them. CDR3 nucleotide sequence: TGTGCCAGCAACATGGGCCCTCACTATGGCTACACCTTC. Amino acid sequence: CASNMGPHYGYTF.

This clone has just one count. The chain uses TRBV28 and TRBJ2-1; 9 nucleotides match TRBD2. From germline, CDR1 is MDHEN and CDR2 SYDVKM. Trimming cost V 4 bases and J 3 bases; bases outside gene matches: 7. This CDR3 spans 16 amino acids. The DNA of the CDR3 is TGTGCCAGCAGTTCGTTTGGACTAGCGCTCTACAATGAGCAGTTCTTC. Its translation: CASSSFGLALYNEQFF.

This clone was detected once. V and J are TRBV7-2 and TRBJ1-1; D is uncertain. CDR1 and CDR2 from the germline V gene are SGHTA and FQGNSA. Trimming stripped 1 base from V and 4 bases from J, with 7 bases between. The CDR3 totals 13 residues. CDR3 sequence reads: CASSLGPSTEAFF. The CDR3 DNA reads TGTGCCAGCAGCTTAGGGCCGTCCACTGAAGCTTTCTTT.

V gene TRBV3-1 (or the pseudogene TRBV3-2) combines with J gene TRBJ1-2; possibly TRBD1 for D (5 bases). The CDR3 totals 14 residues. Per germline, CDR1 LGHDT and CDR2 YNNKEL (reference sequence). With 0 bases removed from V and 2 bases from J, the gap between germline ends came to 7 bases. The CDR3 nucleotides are TGTGCCAGCAGCCAAGAGGAGGGGAACTATGGCTACACCTTC. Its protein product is CASSQEEGNYGYTF.

The CDR3: CASSFLRGTGAIGTGTEAFF. In DNA form, the CDR3 reads TGTGCCAGCAGTTTCCTCAGAGGGACAGGGGCGATCGGTACTGGGACTGAAGCTTTCTTT. The chain recombines TRBV5-8 with TRBJ1-1, with 10 bases matching TRBD1. CDR3 length: 20 residues. Germline values: CDR1 SGHTS, CDR2 YDEGEE. V gave up 5 bases and J gave up 5 bases; unmatched junction bases: 24.

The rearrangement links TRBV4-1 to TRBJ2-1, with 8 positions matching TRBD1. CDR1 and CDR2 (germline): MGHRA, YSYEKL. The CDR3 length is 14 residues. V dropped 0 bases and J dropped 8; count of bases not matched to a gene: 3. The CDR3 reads CASSQEDRVYEQFF. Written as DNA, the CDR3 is TGCGCCAGCAGCCAAGAGGACAGGGTGTATGAGCAGTTCTTC.

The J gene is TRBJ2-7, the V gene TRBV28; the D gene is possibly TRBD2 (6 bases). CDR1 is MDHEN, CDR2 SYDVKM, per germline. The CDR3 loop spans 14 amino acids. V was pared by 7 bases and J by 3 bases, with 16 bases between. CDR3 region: CASTPAGQHYEQYF. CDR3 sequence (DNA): TGTGCCAGCACCCCAGCGGGTCAGCACTACGAGCAGTACTTC.

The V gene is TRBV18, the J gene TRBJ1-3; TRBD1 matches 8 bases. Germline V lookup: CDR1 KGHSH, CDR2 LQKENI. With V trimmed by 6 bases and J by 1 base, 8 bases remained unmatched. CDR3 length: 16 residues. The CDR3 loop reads CASSLTGAESGNTIYF. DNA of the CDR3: TGTGCCAGCTCCCTGACAGGGGCAGAGTCTGGAAACACCATATATTTT.